Listed below are T cell receptor beta chains from one sample, sequenced in a study of blood T cell repertoires in COVID-19. Data came from immunoSEQ multiplex PCR; TCRdb stores just in-frame clones and leaves some out. The repertoire includes 35,000 to 50,000 clones, 89% of them detected once, and about 14% sits in the top ten. Sequenced sample: peripheral blood. These receptors were taken from a man in his 70s with active COVID-19. Both conserved end residues are part of each CDR3. Fields, in order: D gene, J gene, V gene, clone size, CDR3 protein, CDR3 DNA. A D gene is named only where the DNA matches it firmly. Not all rows give a size; the values are once, few, many and, for expanded clones, a class.

d_gene: -; j_gene: TRBJ1-5; v_gene: TRBV10-2; abundance: -; CDR3aa: CASSDQGLSNQPQHF; CDR3nt: TGCGCCAGCAGTGATCAGGGGCTTAGCAATCAGCCCCAGCATTTT
d_gene: TRBD1; j_gene: TRBJ2-3; v_gene: TRBV7-2; abundance: -; CDR3aa: CASSQNPGQLTDTQYF; CDR3nt: TGTGCCAGCAGCCAAAACCCGGGACAGCTGACAGATACGCAGTATTTT
d_gene: -; j_gene: TRBJ1-1; v_gene: TRBV11-1; abundance: -; CDR3aa: CASSGHLKNTEAFF; CDR3nt: TGTGCCAGCAGCGGACACCTTAAGAACACTGAAGCTTTCTTT
d_gene: TRBD1; j_gene: TRBJ1-5; v_gene: TRBV5-8; abundance: -; CDR3aa: CASSTTGEDDQPQHF; CDR3nt: TGTGCCAGCAGCACGACAGGGGAGGATGATCAGCCCCAGCATTTT
d_gene: TRBD2; j_gene: TRBJ2-1; v_gene: TRBV3-1/TRBV3-2; abundance: -; CDR3aa: CASSQELWERGESYNEQFF; CDR3nt: TGTGCCAGCAGCCAAGAGTTATGGGAACGGGGGGAATCCTACAATGAGCAGTTCTTC
d_gene: -; j_gene: TRBJ1-2; v_gene: TRBV4-1; abundance: few; CDR3aa: CASSPRRGLYF; CDR3nt: TGCGCCAGCAGCCCTCGGAGAGGACTGTACTTC
d_gene: -; j_gene: TRBJ1-6; v_gene: TRBV6-2/TRBV6-3; abundance: -; CDR3aa: CASSYSMLWTNNSPLHF; CDR3nt: TGTGCCAGCAGTTACTCGATGTTGTGGACAAATAATTCACCCCTCCACTTT
d_gene: -; j_gene: TRBJ1-2; v_gene: TRBV6-1; abundance: -; CDR3aa: CASSESGRVLYGYTF; CDR3nt: TGTGCCAGCAGTGAATCTGGCAGGGTCCTCTATGGCTACACCTTC
d_gene: -; j_gene: TRBJ2-1; v_gene: TRBV5-1; abundance: -; CDR3aa: CASSQTVSEVNEQFF; CDR3nt: TGCGCCAGCAGCCAGACAGTCTCAGAGGTCAATGAGCAGTTCTTC
d_gene: -; j_gene: TRBJ1-1; v_gene: TRBV12-3/TRBV12-4; abundance: -; CDR3aa: CASSSGQHEAFF; CDR3nt: TGTGCCAGCAGTTCAGGACAGCATGAAGCTTTCTTT
d_gene: -; j_gene: TRBJ1-2; v_gene: TRBV7-2; abundance: -; CDR3aa: CASSLWDKGYGYTF; CDR3nt: TGTGCCAGCAGCTTATGGGACAAGGGATATGGCTACACCTTC
d_gene: -; j_gene: TRBJ1-4; v_gene: TRBV2; abundance: -; CDR3aa: CASSEVGLNEKLFF; CDR3nt: TGTGCCAGCAGTGAAGTGGGCCTTAATGAAAAACTGTTTTTT
d_gene: TRBD1; j_gene: TRBJ1-1; v_gene: TRBV9; abundance: -; CDR3aa: CASSKTGAVYLNTEAFF; CDR3nt: TGTGCCAGCAGCAAAACAGGGGCCGTATATTTGAACACTGAAGCTTTCTTT
d_gene: TRBD1; j_gene: TRBJ1-2; v_gene: TRBV29-1; abundance: -; CDR3aa: CSVDRSRTGTGGSDYGYTF; CDR3nt: TGCAGCGTTGACAGGTCCCGCACCGGGACAGGGGGATCAGACTATGGCTACACCTTC
d_gene: TRBD1; j_gene: TRBJ1-2; v_gene: TRBV7-2; abundance: -; CDR3aa: CASSLDRTGGYYGYTF; CDR3nt: TGTGCCAGCAGCTTAGATAGGACAGGAGGATACTATGGCTACACCTTC
d_gene: TRBD2; j_gene: TRBJ2-7; v_gene: TRBV5-1; abundance: -; CDR3aa: CASTPGGGTLSYEQYF; CDR3nt: TGCGCCAGCACCCCCGGGGGGGGAACTCTATCCTACGAGCAGTACTTC
d_gene: TRBD1; j_gene: TRBJ1-2; v_gene: TRBV11-2; abundance: -; CDR3aa: CASSLVQGDYGYTF; CDR3nt: TGTGCCAGCAGCTTAGTGCAGGGGGACTATGGCTACACCTTC
d_gene: TRBD2; j_gene: TRBJ2-3; v_gene: TRBV6-1; abundance: -; CDR3aa: CASSEAGGTDTQYF; CDR3nt: TGTGCCAGCAGTGAGGCGGGGGGCACAGATACGCAGTATTTT
d_gene: -; j_gene: TRBJ2-2; v_gene: TRBV9; abundance: once; CDR3aa: CASSVVQTTGNTGELFF; CDR3nt: TGTGCCAGCAGCGTAGTTCAAACGACAGGGAACACCGGGGAGCTGTTTTTT
d_gene: TRBD1; j_gene: TRBJ1-2; v_gene: TRBV6-6; abundance: -; CDR3aa: CASSQDRGGGYTF; CDR3nt: TGTGCCAGCAGCCAAGACAGGGGTGGTGGCTACACCTTC
d_gene: -; j_gene: TRBJ1-1; v_gene: TRBV5-1; abundance: -; CDR3aa: CASSLSQGYTEAFF; CDR3nt: TGCGCCAGCAGCTTGTCCCAGGGCTACACTGAAGCTTTCTTT
d_gene: -; j_gene: TRBJ2-5; v_gene: TRBV20-1; abundance: -; CDR3aa: CSASLEQNQETQYF; CDR3nt: TGCAGTGCTAGTTTAGAGCAAAACCAAGAGACCCAGTACTTC
d_gene: -; j_gene: TRBJ1-3; v_gene: TRBV9; abundance: -; CDR3aa: CASSVGGTGNTIYF; CDR3nt: TGTGCCAGCAGCGTAGGCGGGACCGGAAACACCATATATTTT
d_gene: -; j_gene: TRBJ2-3; v_gene: TRBV4-3; abundance: -; CDR3aa: CASSQDLGAGANTDTQYF; CDR3nt: TGCGCCAGCAGCCAAGATCTAGGCGCGGGGGCCAACACAGATACGCAGTATTTT
d_gene: TRBD2; j_gene: TRBJ2-7; v_gene: TRBV19; abundance: -; CDR3aa: CASSMTAGGSYEQYF; CDR3nt: TGTGCCAGTAGTATGACGGCGGGGGGATCCTACGAGCAGTACTTC
d_gene: TRBD2; j_gene: TRBJ2-5; v_gene: TRBV7-9; abundance: few; CDR3aa: CASSLPMGGEETQYF; CDR3nt: TGTGCCAGCAGCTTACCTATGGGGGGGGAAGAGACCCAGTACTTC
d_gene: -; j_gene: TRBJ2-4; v_gene: TRBV7-9; abundance: -; CDR3aa: CASSLLAPIAKNIQYF; CDR3nt: TGTGCCAGCAGCTTACTAGCCCCCATAGCCAAAAACATTCAGTACTTC
d_gene: TRBD1; j_gene: TRBJ2-4; v_gene: TRBV7-9; abundance: once; CDR3aa: CASSSQGALDIQYF; CDR3nt: TGTGCCAGCAGCTCACAGGGGGCTTTGGACATTCAGTACTTC
d_gene: TRBD1; j_gene: TRBJ2-7; v_gene: TRBV18; abundance: -; CDR3aa: CASSLDRGQDYEQYF; CDR3nt: TGTGCCAGCTCGCTAGACAGGGGCCAGGACTACGAGCAGTACTTC
d_gene: -; j_gene: TRBJ2-7; v_gene: TRBV30; abundance: -; CDR3aa: CAWSSNPPPGTSYEQYF; CDR3nt: TGTGCCTGGAGTTCCAACCCCCCTCCGGGAACCTCCTACGAGCAGTACTTC
d_gene: -; j_gene: TRBJ1-3; v_gene: TRBV28; abundance: -; CDR3aa: CASSLWSSSGNTIYF; CDR3nt: TGTGCCAGCAGTTTATGGTCGTCCTCTGGAAACACCATATATTTT
d_gene: -; j_gene: TRBJ2-5; v_gene: TRBV24-1; abundance: -; CDR3aa: CATSGATGERETQYF; CDR3nt: TGTGCCACCAGTGGCGCTACCGGGGAAAGAGAGACCCAGTACTTC
d_gene: TRBD1; j_gene: TRBJ2-1; v_gene: TRBV7-2; abundance: -; CDR3aa: CASSFDRGRNEQFF; CDR3nt: TGTGCCAGCAGCTTCGACAGGGGTCGCAATGAGCAGTTCTTC
d_gene: TRBD2; j_gene: TRBJ2-7; v_gene: TRBV5-1; abundance: -; CDR3aa: CASSWGLAGVSYEQYF; CDR3nt: TGCGCCAGCAGCTGGGGACTAGCGGGGGTGTCCTACGAGCAGTACTTC
d_gene: TRBD1; j_gene: TRBJ1-2; v_gene: TRBV3-1/TRBV3-2; abundance: -; CDR3aa: CASSLGQANYGYTF; CDR3nt: TGTGCCAGCAGCCTGGGACAGGCTAACTATGGCTACACCTTC
d_gene: TRBD1; j_gene: TRBJ2-1; v_gene: TRBV4-1; abundance: -; CDR3aa: CASSQGTGGYNEQFF; CDR3nt: TGCGCCAGCAGCCAAGGGACAGGGGGATACAATGAGCAGTTCTTC
d_gene: -; j_gene: TRBJ2-7; v_gene: TRBV4-3; abundance: -; CDR3aa: CASSQEAPYSYEQYF; CDR3nt: TGCGCCAGCAGCCAAGAGGCACCGTACTCCTACGAGCAGTACTTC
d_gene: TRBD1; j_gene: TRBJ1-1; v_gene: TRBV9; abundance: -; CDR3aa: CASSEGATGETNTEAFF; CDR3nt: TGTGCCAGCAGCGAGGGGGCGACAGGAGAGACGAACACTGAAGCTTTCTTT